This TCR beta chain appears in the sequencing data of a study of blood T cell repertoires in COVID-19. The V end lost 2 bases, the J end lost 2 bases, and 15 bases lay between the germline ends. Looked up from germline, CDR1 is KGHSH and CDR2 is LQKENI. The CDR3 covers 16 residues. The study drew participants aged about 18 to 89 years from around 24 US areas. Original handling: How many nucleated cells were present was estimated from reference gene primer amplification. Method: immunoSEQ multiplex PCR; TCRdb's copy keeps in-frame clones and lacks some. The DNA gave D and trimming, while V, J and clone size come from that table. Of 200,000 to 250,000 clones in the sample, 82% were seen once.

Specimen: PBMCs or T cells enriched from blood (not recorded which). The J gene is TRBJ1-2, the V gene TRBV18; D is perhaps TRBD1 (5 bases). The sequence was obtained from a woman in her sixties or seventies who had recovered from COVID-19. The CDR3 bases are TGTGCCAGCTCACCAAGGGGTCCAGGGAAGAACTATGGCTACACCTTC. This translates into CASSPRGPGKNYGYTF.